The next 32 T cell receptor beta chains were all read from a single sample in a study of cytomegalovirus exposure and HLA in healthy donors. Use of 60 Vbeta and 13 Jbeta primers characterized the PCR. Method: immunoSEQ multiplex PCR; TCRdb's copy keeps in-frame clones and lacks some. The table includes hundreds of thousands of clones, roughly 87% detected once. Specimen: PBMCs. These receptor sequences come from a man in his forties in good health and CMV-seropositive.

This sequence joins TRBV2 and TRBJ2-7, with D possibly being TRBD2 (6 bases). CDR1 is SNHLY, CDR2 FYNNEI, per germline. Trimming cost V 6 bases and J 7 bases, with 16 bases left between them. The CDR3 length is 13 residues. CDR3: CASRPRGSYEQYF. The CDR3 DNA is TGTGCCAGCAGGCCTCGGGGGAGCTATGAGCAGTACTTC.

This clone was seen only a few times. The chain carries TRBV5-6 and TRBJ1-5, with a weak D call TRBD1 (5 bases). The V gene's germline CDR1 is SGHDT and CDR2 YYEEEE. This CDR3 spans 15 amino acids. V shed 4 bases and J shed 2 bases, with 13 bases lying between them. Written as DNA, the CDR3 is TGTGCCAGCAGCCGGGCAGGGCCACGCAATCAGCCCCAGCATTTT. It codes for CASSRAGPRNQPQHF. Using reference TRBV5-6 and TRBJ1-5 for the parts outside the CDR3, the full variable domain is DAGVTQSPTHLIKTRGQQVTLRCSPKSGHDTVSWYQQALGQGPQFIFQYYEEEERQRGNFPDRFSGHQFPNYSSELNVNALLLGDSALYLCASSRAGPRNQPQHFGDGTRLSIL.

The genes are TRBV30 and TRBJ1-6, with TRBD1 as a possible D gene (6 bases). V was shortened by 6 bases and J by 7 bases, with 16 bases between the two germline ends. Germline V gene lookup returns CDR1 GTSNPN and CDR2 SVGIG (reference sequence). The CDR3 length is 14 residues. This CDR3 reads CACPTGTQNSPLHF. The CDR3 DNA is TGTGCCTGCCCAACCGGGACACAAAATTCACCCCTCCACTTT.

The CDR3 protein is CASSLAGGADTQYF. CDR3 nucleotides: TGTGCCAGCAGCTTAGCGGGCGGGGCAGATACGCAGTATTTT. The chain recombines TRBV13 with TRBJ2-3, with D perhaps TRBD2 (6 bases). Deletions cut 1 base from V and 4 bases from J, with 9 bases between. Germline V lookup: CDR1 PRHDT, CDR2 FYEKMQ (reference sequence). This CDR3 region has 14 residues. Based on the CDR3 plus reference TRBV13 and TRBJ2-3, the full variable domain is AAGVIQSPRHLIKEKRETATLKCYPIPRHDTVYWYQQGPGQDPQFLISFYEKMQSDKGSIPDRFSAQQFSDYHSELNMSSLELGDSALYFCASSLAGGADTQYFGPGTRLTVL.

The V and J genes are TRBV7-6 and TRBJ2-5; D perhaps matches TRBD1 (6 bases). Trimming removed 1 base at V and 2 bases at J, with 17 bases between. Germline CDR1 is SGHVS and CDR2 is FNYEAQ. This CDR3 has 17 residues. The chain's CDR3 is CASSLVGRVGQQETQYF. The CDR3 DNA sequence: TGTGCCAGCAGCTTAGTCGGTAGGGTAGGACAGCAAGAGACCCAGTACTTC.

This chain uses TRBV10-2 with TRBJ2-7; D gene ambiguous. V was clipped by 7 bases and J by 0 bases, with 13 bases between them. Germline lookup yields CDR1 WSHSY and CDR2 SAAADI. This CDR3 comprises 14 residues. This CDR3 is CASKSSGNSYEQYV. The CDR3 nucleotides are TGCGCCAGCAAATCGTCAGGCAACTCCTACGAGCAGTACGTC.

This clone was counted a single time. The V call is TRBV7-9, the J call TRBJ1-2, with unresolved D. CDR3 length: 15 residues. Deletions cut 1 base from V and 0 bases from J, with 9 bases between. In germline, CDR1 is SEHNR, CDR2 FQNEAQ (reference sequence). The CDR3 reads CASSLDGGTNYGYTF. CDR3 nucleotide sequence: TGTGCCAGCAGCTTAGATGGAGGCACTAACTATGGCTACACCTTC.

This chain links TRBV5-1 with TRBJ2-1; 12 nucleotides match TRBD2. The ends lost 0 bases at V and 4 bases at J; junction bases unmatched: 8. Germline V gives CDR1 SGHRS, CDR2 YFSETQ. The CDR3 is 18 amino acids. As DNA, the CDR3 is TGCGCCAGCAGCTTGGGGCTAGCGGGAGGGCCCCCGTACAATGAGCAGTTCTTC. Translating gives CASSLGLAGGPPYNEQFF.

The V and J genes are TRBV9 and TRBJ2-4, with 7 bases identical to TRBD2. The V segment lost 3 bases and the J segment 4 bases; nucleotides outside the gene matches: 7. The CDR3 extends over 15 amino acids. Germline V lookup: CDR1 SGDLS, CDR2 YYNGEE. The CDR3 loop is CASSAGGLPKNIQYF. The CDR3 nucleotides are TGTGCCAGCAGCGCGGGGGGACTACCAAAAAACATTCAGTACTTC.

J is TRBJ2-3 and V is TRBV5-1; 8 nucleotides agree with TRBD2. The germline V gene encodes CDR1 SGHRS and CDR2 YFSETQ. Trimming took 0 bases from V and 3 from J; bases not matched to a gene: 6. The CDR3 length is 16 residues. The CDR3 nucleotides read TGCGCCAGCAGCTTGGCCACGACTAGCGTAACAGATACGCAGTATTTT. Translating it yields CASSLATTSVTDTQYF.

The chain joins TRBV25-1 to TRBJ1-2, with TRBD1 matching over 7 bases. Germline V gives CDR1 MGHDK, CDR2 SYGVNS. Losses at the gene ends were 5 bases for V and 2 bases for J; bases not matched to a gene: 14. This CDR3 region has 17 residues. The CDR3 bases are TGTGCCAGCAGTTCCCACCGAACGACAGGGCGGAACTATGGCTACACCTTC. It is translated as CASSSHRTTGRNYGYTF.

A single count supports this clone. The sample has other DNA sequences that encode this CDR3 too. The V call is TRBV5-4, the J call TRBJ2-1; 7 bases match TRBD2. Germline lookup yields CDR1 SGHNT and CDR2 YYREEE (reference sequence). V shed 0 bases and J 4 bases; nucleotides not matched to a gene: 4. This CDR3 has 15 residues. The CDR3 loop is CASSLGGSSYNEQFF. CDR3 nucleotide sequence: TGTGCCAGCAGCTTGGGCGGGAGCTCATACAATGAGCAGTTCTTC.

The chain couples TRBV29-1 to TRBJ1-4, with a tentative D call TRBD1 (5 bases). The germline gives CDR1 SQVTM, CDR2 ANQGSEA. Trimming took off 7 bases at V and 8 bases at J, with 14 bases between the two ends. This CDR3 is 12 amino acids long. The CDR3 is CSALGTSEKLFF. The CDR3 bases are TGCAGCGCCCTGGGGACTTCCGAAAAACTGTTTTTT.

This clone came up a few times. The J gene is TRBJ1-1, the V gene TRBV27; 10 nucleotides agree with TRBD1. The CDR3 is 13 amino acids. V was pared by 6 bases and J by 4 bases, with 2 bases of the junction left unmatched. The germline V gene encodes CDR1 MNHEY and CDR2 SMNVEV (reference sequence). The CDR3 is CASSGQGGTEAFF. As DNA, the CDR3 is TGTGCCAGCAGCGGACAGGGGGGCACTGAAGCTTTCTTT.

This chain uses TRBV30 with TRBJ1-6; TRBD1 is a possible D gene (6 bases). The CDR3 contains 15 residues. Germline CDR1 reads GTSNPN; CDR2 reads SVGIG (reference sequence). With 0 bases removed from V and 6 bases from J, the gap between germline ends came to 12 bases. CDR3 amino acids: CAWSVVGAGNSPLHF. In DNA, the CDR3 is TGTGCCTGGAGTGTAGTGGGGGCAGGTAATTCACCCCTCCACTTT.

V gene TRBV10-2 combines with J gene TRBJ2-1; TRBD2 matches at 12 bases. The CDR3 has 13 amino acids. Germline V gives CDR1 WSHSY, CDR2 SAAADI. Trimming cost V 8 bases and J 8 bases; bases outside gene matches: 4. CDR3 protein: CASGLAGGYEQFF. CDR3 coding DNA: TGCGCCAGCGGGCTAGCGGGAGGGTATGAGCAGTTCTTC.

The chain couples TRBV7-8 to TRBJ2-1; 7 bases line up with TRBD2. The CDR3 is 15 amino acids. Germline CDR1 is SGHVS and CDR2 is FQNEAQ. V lost 6 bases to trimming and J lost 0 bases; unmatched junction nucleotides: 5. The CDR3 DNA reads TGTGCCAGCAGAGATCCTAGCGGCTCCTACAATGAGCAGTTCTTC. It yields the protein CASRDPSGSYNEQFF.

The V and J genes are TRBV28 and TRBJ2-1, with D perhaps matching TRBD1 (6 bases). The CDR3 sequence is 14 residues long. Per the germline V gene, CDR1 is MDHEN and CDR2 is SYDVKM. V was pared by 7 bases and J by 3 bases, with 13 bases between. Here the CDR3 reads CASKRTESYNEQFF. DNA for the CDR3: TGTGCCAGCAAACGGACAGAGAGCTACAATGAGCAGTTCTTC.

This clone was found once. Here the CDR3 reads CASSFSGNYGYTF. CDR3 in DNA: TGTGCCAGCAGTTTTTCGGGGAACTATGGCTACACCTTC. V gene TRBV27 combines with J gene TRBJ1-2; D is uncertain. V was trimmed by 3 bases and J by 2 bases, leaving 7 bases between them. This CDR3 region has 13 residues. CDR1 and CDR2 from the germline V gene are MNHEY and SMNVEV (reference sequence).

The V and J genes are TRBV2 and TRBJ2-5, with D possibly matching TRBD2 (6 bases). Germline assignment: CDR1 SNHLY and CDR2 FYNNEI. There are 14 residues in the CDR3. The ends were cut back, 6 bases at V and 6 bases at J, with 17 bases in the middle. CDR3: CASRNFGSSQTQYF. The CDR3, as DNA: TGTGCCAGCAGAAACTTCGGGAGTTCACAGACCCAGTACTTC.

The chain joins TRBV19 to TRBJ2-2, with D possibly matching TRBD1 (6 bases). The CDR3 contains 15 residues. Germline values: CDR1 LNHDA, CDR2 SQIVND (reference sequence). V was clipped by 6 bases and J by 5 bases, with 16 bases between them. CDR3 nucleotide sequence: TGTGCCAGTAGCACCCGGACAGCTCTGACCGGGGAGCTGTTTTTT. Translating it yields CASSTRTALTGELFF.

The chain uses TRBV15 and TRBJ2-3; D not resolved. V was cut by 0 bases and J by 2 bases, with 12 bases left in between. CDR3 length: 16 residues. Germline CDR1 reads LNHNV; CDR2 reads YYDKDF (reference sequence). The CDR3 spells CATSRDANFHTDTQYF. As DNA, the CDR3 is TGTGCCACCAGCAGAGACGCGAATTTTCACACAGATACGCAGTATTTT.

The rearrangement uses TRBV30 and TRBJ2-5, with TRBD2 as a possible D gene (5 bases). V gave up 4 bases and J gave up 3 bases, with 12 bases separating them. The CDR3 totals 13 residues. The germline gives CDR1 GTSNPN, CDR2 SVGIG (reference sequence). CDR3 in amino acids: CAWNLDGKETQYF. CDR3 bases: TGTGCCTGGAATCTCGACGGGAAAGAGACCCAGTACTTC.

The V call is TRBV29-1, the J call TRBJ2-7; weak D call: TRBD1 (6 bases). The CDR3 has 13 residues. Trimming stripped 6 bases from V and 2 bases from J, with 14 bases between. Germline lookup yields CDR1 SQVTM and CDR2 ANQGSEA. CDR3 bases: TGCAGCGTCGGGTTCAGGGGAGCCTACGAGCAGTACTTC. Its translation is CSVGFRGAYEQYF.

The chain has TRBV5-1 and TRBJ1-1; D is unresolved. The CDR3 is made up of 15 amino acids. Per germline, CDR1 SGHRS and CDR2 YFSETQ. V shed 0 bases and J shed 5 bases, with 14 bases lying between them. The CDR3 spells CASSLGQAGGTEAFF. As DNA, the CDR3 is TGCGCCAGCAGCTTGGGGCAGGCGGGAGGGACTGAAGCTTTCTTT.

The V gene is TRBV7-6, the J gene TRBJ1-6, with no clear D. V lost 3 bases to trimming and J lost 6 bases, with 12 bases between them. Germline-derived CDR1 and CDR2 are SGHVS and FNYEAQ. The CDR3 has 15 amino acids. Here the CDR3 DNA reads TGTGCCAGCAGCTTGGTAGAGCCCTTTAATTCACCCCTCCACTTT. Amino acid sequence: CASSLVEPFNSPLHF.

V and J are TRBV4-1 and TRBJ2-7; 13 positions match TRBD2. CDR3 length equals 14 residues. Germline CDR1 MGHRA, CDR2 YSYEKL. The V and J ends lost 5 bases and 6 bases, in that order; junction bases with no gene match: 4. CDR3 sequence (DNA): TGCGCCAGCAGCTTGGGACTAGCGGGAACCGAGCAGTACTTC. Its translation is CASSLGLAGTEQYF.

This rearrangement joins TRBV6-1 to TRBJ1-1; 8 nucleotides line up with TRBD1. Losses at the gene ends were 5 bases for V and 4 bases for J; bases not matched to a gene: 6. CDR1 and CDR2 (germline): MNHNS, SASEGT. The CDR3 consists of 14 residues. CDR3 sequence: CASSLGTGSTEAFF. The CDR3 bases are TGTGCCAGCAGTCTAGGGACAGGTAGCACTGAAGCTTTCTTT.

This chain connects TRBV10-2 to TRBJ1-1, with D hard to call. V was clipped by 3 bases and J by 5 bases, with 4 bases between them. The CDR3 loop spans 11 amino acids. The germline gives CDR1 WSHSY, CDR2 SAAADI. CDR3 amino acids: CASSDPTEAFF. DNA for the CDR3: TGCGCCAGCAGTGATCCGACTGAAGCTTTCTTT.

V gene TRBV30 combines with J gene TRBJ1-1; D is uncertain. This CDR3 region has 14 residues. Trimming shortened V by 3 bases and J by 1 base, and 12 bases separated the two germline ends. Germline V gene sequence: CDR1 GTSNPN, CDR2 SVGIG (reference sequence). The CDR3 is CAWSFFSGNTEAFF. The DNA for the CDR3 is TGTGCCTGGAGCTTTTTCTCAGGGAACACTGAAGCTTTCTTT. The full variable domain, rest sourced from reference TRBV30 and TRBJ1-1, is SQTIHQWPATLVQPVGSPLSLECTVEGTSNPNLYWYRQAAGRGLQLLFYSVGIGQISSEVPQNLSASRPQDRQFILSSKKLLLSDSGFYLCAWSFFSGNTEAFFGQGTRLTVV.

The chain is built from TRBV29-1 and TRBJ2-3; 7 bases match TRBD1. The CDR3 covers 10 residues. The V gene's germline CDR1 is SQVTM and CDR2 ANQGSEA. V was pared by 7 bases and J by 6 bases, with 1 base of the junction left unmatched. The CDR3 DNA sequence: TGCAGCGCGACAGGGGATACGCAGTATTTT. Translating it yields CSATGDTQYF.

The rearrangement uses TRBV4-2 and TRBJ2-1, with TRBD2 matching 8 bases. Germline CDR1 and CDR2: LGHNA and YNFKEQ. Losses at the gene ends were 4 bases for V and 3 bases for J; bases not matched to a gene: 11. The CDR3 spans 17 residues. Here the CDR3 reads CASSRAEGSGIYNEQFF. For the CDR3, the DNA is TGTGCCAGCAGCCGGGCCGAGGGTAGCGGGATCTACAATGAGCAGTTCTTC.